The 29 T cell receptor beta chains presented below share a single source sample, sequenced in a study of chemoradiotherapy in HPV16-positive cancers. TCRdb keeps only in-frame clones here, not all; method: immunoSEQ multiplex PCR. The sample has 2,100 or so clones, around 70% seen once. Sampling was carried out from a patient who underwent chemoradiotherapy. The receptors stem from a human donor with HPV-associated anogenital cancer.

The chain carries TRBV6-6 and TRBJ1-5; 7 nucleotides agree with TRBD1. Trimming removed 6 bases from V and 2 bases from J; junction bases left unmatched: 1. Germline lookup yields CDR1 MNHNY and CDR2 SVGAGI (reference sequence). The CDR3 is 13 amino acids. The CDR3 loop reads CASSDRGNQPQHF. In DNA form, the CDR3 reads TGTGCCAGCAGCGACAGGGGCAATCAGCCCCAGCATTTT.

The CDR3 reads CASSDDLGQPQHF. The CDR3, as DNA: TGTGCCAGCAGTGACGACCTTGGTCAGCCCCAGCATTTT. The V and J genes are TRBV2 and TRBJ1-5; D not resolved. CDR1 is SNHLY, CDR2 FYNNEI, per germline. The V and J ends lost 3 bases and 6 bases respectively, with 9 bases between them. The CDR3 runs to 13 residues.

This clone was counted a single time. V gene TRBV2 combines with J gene TRBJ2-2, with 7 bases identical to TRBD1. The CDR3 is 16 residues long. CDR1 is SNHLY, CDR2 FYNNEI, per germline. V lost 3 bases, J lost 2 bases, and 6 bases stayed unmatched. The CDR3 protein is CASSDRTGANTGELFF. In nucleotides, the CDR3 is TGTGCCAGCAGTGACCGGACAGGCGCTAACACCGGGGAGCTGTTTTTT.

The J gene is TRBJ1-5, the V gene TRBV5-6, with 7 bases fitting TRBD1. CDR1 and CDR2 (germline): SGHDT, YYEEEE. The CDR3 sequence is 17 residues long. J was trimmed by 6 bases and V by 0 bases; bases with no gene match: 12. In DNA form, the CDR3 reads TGTGCCAGCAGCTTGGGCCAGGGGGGCCCGGGAGGTCAGCCCCAGCATTTT. Protein: CASSLGQGGPGGQPQHF.

The genes are TRBV19 and TRBJ1-5; TRBD1 aligns across 8 bases. Looked up from germline, CDR1 is LNHDA and CDR2 is SQIVND (reference sequence). The CDR3 length is 15 residues. V dropped 5 bases and J dropped 4; count of bases not matched to a gene: 7. The CDR3 DNA reads as TGTGCCAGTAGTGCTCAGGGGGCGAGGAATCAGCCCCAGCATTTT. Translation: CASSAQGARNQPQHF.

This clone has only one observation. The J gene is TRBJ2-3, the V gene TRBV6-4, with D possibly matching TRBD1 (6 bases). Germline CDR1 is MRHNA and CDR2 is SNTAGT. The V end lost 1 base, the J end lost 3 bases, and 14 bases lay between the germline ends. The length of the CDR3 is 16 residues. CDR3 sequence (DNA): TGTGCCAGCAGTGACTGGGACACCTCTGGGACAGATACGCAGTATTTT. Translated: CASSDWDTSGTDTQYF.

V is TRBV9 and J is TRBJ2-1, with no clear D. Trimming removed 0 bases from V and 5 bases from J, with 12 bases in between. The CDR3 has 15 amino acids. Germline V gene data show CDR1 as SGDLS and CDR2 as YYNGEE. The CDR3 reads CASSVDSTVNNEQFF. CDR3 coding DNA: TGTGCCAGCAGCGTAGATTCGACGGTTAACAATGAGCAGTTCTTC. Using reference TRBV9 and TRBJ2-1 for the parts outside the CDR3, the full variable domain is DSGVTQTPKHLITATGQRVTLRCSPRSGDLSVYWYQQSLDQGLQFLIQYYNGEERAKGNILERFSAQQFPDLHSELNLSSLELGDSALYFCASSVDSTVNNEQFFGPGTRLTVL.

This sequence joins TRBV9 and TRBJ2-2; TRBD2 agrees at 12 bases. The V gene's germline CDR1 is SGDLS and CDR2 YYNGEE. Germline trimming cut 0 bases from V and 4 bases from J; bases unmatched to any gene: 10. CDR3 length: 19 amino acids. The CDR3 DNA sequence: TGTGCCAGCAGCGTAGGGGCTAGCGGGGGGGATAAGTTCACCGGGGAGCTGTTTTTT. This encodes CASSVGASGGDKFTGELFF.

The rearrangement links TRBV6-1 to TRBJ2-1; D remains ambiguous. Trimming removed 5 bases at V and 6 bases at J, with 14 bases between. The CDR3 is made up of 14 amino acids. Germline CDR1 reads MNHNS; CDR2 reads SASEGT. This CDR3 reads CASSSLSRSNEQFF. The CDR3 region has the DNA TGTGCCAGCAGTTCCCTTTCCCGGTCCAATGAGCAGTTCTTC.

This clone came up a few times. The chain uses TRBV10-3 and TRBJ1-2, with 9 bases aligning to TRBD1. This CDR3 comprises 14 residues. The ends lost 0 bases at V and 8 bases at J; junction bases unmatched: 4. Per germline, CDR1 ENHRY and CDR2 SYGVKD. CDR3: CAISESQGARGYTF. CDR3 bases: TGTGCCATCAGTGAGTCACAGGGGGCGCGGGGCTACACCTTC.

Turning to this clone: This sample includes further DNA sequences coding for the same CDR3. CDR3 bases: TGTGCCAGCAGTGAAGACGGTGCCTACGAGCAGTACTTC. Amino acids: CASSEDGAYEQYF. J is TRBJ2-7 and V is TRBV2, with D unresolved. Trimming took off 1 base at V and 2 bases at J, with 6 bases between the two ends. The CDR3 runs 13 residues. Germline V gene data show CDR1 as SNHLY and CDR2 as FYNNEI.

Of note for this clone: At one end the junction does not follow the germline gene, possibly because of a read error. In DNA, the CDR3 is TGTGCCAGTAGCGGGGCCACCTACGAGCAGTACTTC. It codes for CASSGATYEQYF. The gene calls are TRBV9 and TRBJ2-7; TRBD2 aligns across 8 bases. The CDR3 is 12 residues long. The germline V gene encodes CDR1 SGDLS and CDR2 YYNGEE.

This sequence joins TRBV19 and TRBJ1-1; possibly TRBD1 for D (5 bases). Germline V gives CDR1 LNHDA, CDR2 SQIVND (reference sequence). The CDR3 contains 15 residues. The germline V and J ends were trimmed by 7 bases and 0 bases, with 15 bases remaining between them. CDR3 protein: CASKERGLLNTEAFF. In DNA form, the CDR3 reads TGTGCCAGTAAAGAACGGGGCCTCTTGAACACTGAAGCTTTCTTT.

V gene TRBV2 combines with J gene TRBJ1-2; the D gene is possibly TRBD1 (5 bases). Germline V gene data show CDR1 as SNHLY and CDR2 as FYNNEI. This CDR3 has 15 residues. V lost 1 base, J lost 4 bases, and 13 bases lay in between. The CDR3 nucleotides are TGTGCCAGCAGTGAAGGTACAGGAACCTTCTATGGCTACACCTTC. It translates to CASSEGTGTFYGYTF.

Of note for this clone: One end of the junction is discordant with germline, which a read error may explain. This chain joins TRBV30 and TRBJ2-7; 7 nucleotides align to TRBD2. CDR3 length: 13 residues. Germline values: CDR1 GTSNPN, CDR2 SVGIG (reference sequence). This chain's CDR3 is CAGRVRGHYEQYF. The DNA for the CDR3 is TGTGCCGGGAGGGTGAGGGGCCACTACGAGCAGTACTTC.

The chain links TRBV19 to TRBJ1-2; a possible D gene is TRBD1 (6 bases). V was clipped by 3 bases and J by 4 bases, with 12 bases between them. The germline CDR1 and CDR2 sequences are LNHDA and SQIVND (reference sequence). This CDR3 has 14 amino acids. The CDR3 region has the DNA TGTGCCAGTAGTATCCCAGGGGTGGTCTATGGCTACACCTTC. Protein: CASSIPGVVYGYTF. Based on the CDR3 plus reference TRBV19 and TRBJ1-2, the full variable domain is DGGITQSPKYLFRKEGQNVTLSCEQNLNHDAMYWYRQDPGQGLRLIYYSQIVNDFQKGDIAEGYSVSREKKESFPLTVTSAQKNPTAFYLCASSIPGVVYGYTFGSGTRLTVV.

The V call is TRBV6-5, the J call TRBJ2-7, with 9 nucleotides matching TRBD1. Trimming removed 2 bases from V and 5 bases from J; junction bases left unmatched: 7. The germline CDR1 and CDR2 sequences are MNHEY and SVGAGI. This CDR3 comprises 15 residues. CDR3 sequence (DNA): TGTGCCAGCAGTTACGCTGGGACAGGGATTAACGAGCAGTACTTC. Its translation: CASSYAGTGINEQYF.

The CDR3 coding sequence is TGTGCCAGCAGTCAGGGACTAGCGGGAGAAACAGATACGCAGTATTTT. It is translated as CASSQGLAGETDTQYF. This rearrangement joins TRBV28 to TRBJ2-3, with TRBD2 identical over 14 bases. V lost 5 bases to trimming and J lost 3 bases; unmatched junction nucleotides: 4. This CDR3 spans 16 amino acids. CDR1 MDHEN and CDR2 SYDVKM come from the germline V gene.

The J gene is TRBJ2-1, the V gene TRBV7-2; 8 bases line up with TRBD2. Looked up from germline, CDR1 is SGHTA and CDR2 is FQGNSA. Germline trimming cut 2 bases from V and 6 bases from J; bases unmatched to any gene: 3. The CDR3 loop spans 14 amino acids. In nucleotides, the CDR3 is TGTGCCAGCAGCTTACAAGCGGGGGCCAATGAGCAGTTCTTC. Translation gives CASSLQAGANEQFF.

This clone is labeled as large. The V and J genes are TRBV27 and TRBJ2-5; TRBD1 matches 8 bases. Germline-derived CDR1 and CDR2 are MNHEY and SMNVEV (reference sequence). Trimming removed 3 bases from V and 1 base from J; junction bases left unmatched: 10. The CDR3 extends over 17 amino acids. The CDR3 DNA reads as TGTGCCAGCAGTTTTGTTGGACAGGGATTATTCCAAGAGACCCAGTACTTC. It specifies CASSFVGQGLFQETQYF.

V and J are TRBV6-4 and TRBJ2-2; D unresolved. The CDR3 covers 14 residues. Germline V gene data show CDR1 as MRHNA and CDR2 as SNTAGT. The V end was cut by 5 bases, the J end by 3 bases, with 10 bases between. Written as DNA, the CDR3 is TGTGCCAGCAGTCTCCAGAGCGACACCGGGGAGCTGTTTTTT. The encoded protein is CASSLQSDTGELFF.

The genes are TRBV28 and TRBJ1-2; a possible D gene is TRBD1 (6 bases). This CDR3 region has 16 residues. The V end lost 4 bases, the J end lost 0 bases, and 15 bases lay between the germline ends. Per the germline V gene, CDR1 is MDHEN and CDR2 is SYDVKM. The CDR3 sequence: CASSSTGTETNYGYTF. Here the CDR3 DNA reads TGTGCCAGCAGTTCCACAGGGACCGAGACTAACTATGGCTACACCTTC.

The V gene is TRBV7-8, the J gene TRBJ2-7; D not certain. In germline, CDR1 is SGHVS, CDR2 FQNEAQ. This CDR3 has 11 residues. V lost 5 bases to trimming and J lost 6 bases, with 8 bases between them. CDR3 region: CASSTRAEQYF. CDR3 coding DNA: TGTGCCAGCAGCACCAGAGCCGAGCAGTACTTC.

The V call is TRBV9, the J call TRBJ2-3; D may correspond to TRBD1 or TRBD2 (6 bases each). V gave up 5 bases and J gave up 5 bases, with 18 bases separating them. This CDR3 has 15 residues. Germline V CDR1 and CDR2: SGDLS, YYNGEE. This CDR3 is CASSGGTPRGDTQYF. CDR3 bases: TGTGCCAGCAGTGGAGGGACACCCAGGGGAGATACGCAGTATTTT.

The chain recombines TRBV27 with TRBJ2-7, with TRBD1 identical over 12 bases. Germline loops: CDR1 MNHEY, CDR2 SMNVEV (reference sequence). J was trimmed by 4 bases and V by 3 bases; bases with no gene match: 1. The CDR3 length is 14 residues. The CDR3 sequence: CASSLGQGAYEQYF. The CDR3 DNA sequence: TGTGCCAGCAGTTTGGGACAGGGGGCTTACGAGCAGTACTTC.

This clone was counted between two and nine times. The chain is built from TRBV5-4 and TRBJ2-2, with TRBD1 matching 8 bases. Trimming at V came to 3 bases and at J to 3 bases, leaving 10 bases not matched to a gene. The CDR3 is 17 amino acids. The V gene's germline CDR1 is SGHNT and CDR2 YYREEE (reference sequence). The CDR3 protein is CASSSFRGQADTGELFF. The CDR3 nucleotides are TGTGCCAGCAGCTCCTTTCGGGGACAGGCGGACACCGGGGAGCTGTTTTTT.

The genes are TRBV4-1 and TRBJ1-3; no clear D gene. The CDR3 length is 17 residues. V was clipped by 0 bases and J by 0 bases, with 12 bases between them. CDR1 is MGHRA, CDR2 YSYEKL, per germline. For the CDR3, the DNA is TGCGCCAGCAGCCAAGATGGAGTCCGGAGCTCTGGAAACACCATATATTTT. It yields the protein CASSQDGVRSSGNTIYF.

A single count supports this clone. The chain is built from TRBV10-2 and TRBJ1-5; no clear D gene. The germline V gene has CDR1 WSHSY and CDR2 SAAADI. Trimming removed 2 bases at V and 0 bases at J, with 5 bases between. This CDR3 region has 14 residues. The CDR3 spells CASSEDDSNQPQHF. CDR3 bases: TGCGCCAGCAGTGAGGACGATAGCAATCAGCCCCAGCATTTT.

This sequence joins TRBV7-2 and TRBJ1-4, with 11 bases matching TRBD1. V was clipped by 4 bases and J by 4 bases; unmatched bases: 8. The CDR3 runs 17 residues. Germline V CDR1 and CDR2: SGHTA, FQGNSA. The CDR3 protein is CASSSTGTGGINEKLFF. CDR3 bases: TGTGCCAGCAGCTCGACCGGGACAGGGGGAATTAATGAAAAACTGTTTTTT.